This T cell receptor beta chain was profiled in a study of shared clonotypes between healthy human individuals. The CDR3 sequence is 14 residues long. Between the trimmed V and J ends, which lost 2 bases and 5 bases, there was a span of 13 bases. Germline V gene sequence: CDR1 SGHKS, CDR2 YYEKEE (reference sequence). Data came from immunoSEQ multiplex PCR; TCRdb stores just in-frame clones and leaves some out. The repertoire includes fewer than 850,000 clones, approximately 97% of them detected once, and less than 0.25% sits in the top ten. Study findings and constraints: The study generally estimated greater richness for naive than memory subsets. Some naive CD4 clonotypes, about 5.5%, turned up in common across a handful of donors.

On this clone itself: As yet, its antigen is unknown.

CD45RO-negative cells were positively selected for CCR7, leaving out terminally differentiated effector memory CD45RA+ cells. The donors were all Caucasian adults (living in Nashville, Tennessee). Source material: naive CD8+ T cells sorted from blood. The TCR comes from a man younger than 40 in good health. The chain combines TRBV5-5 with TRBJ1-1; possible D gene TRBD1, 6 bases. As DNA, the CDR3 is TGTGCCAGCAGCTTTAACGGGGGCTGGACTGAAGCTTTCTTT. This sequence encodes CASSFNGGWTEAFF.